This T cell receptor (beta chain) came from a study of cytomegalovirus exposure and HLA in healthy donors. Broader study findings: It was reported that TCR beta sequences correctly inferred the HLA-A and HLA-B alleles for most subjects. Specificity of a few CMV-associated chains for CMV antigens was verified in vitro. Rarity characterized most TCR sequences, yet some public TCRs appeared in many donors. The authors later found TCR association rates varying by HLA locus, with DRB1 most and HLA-C fewest.

Of note for this clone: Its matching antigen is unknown.

The CDR3 extends over 14 amino acids. Per germline, CDR1 MNHNS and CDR2 SASEGT. With 5 bases removed from V and 8 bases from J, the gap between germline ends came to 16 bases. The PCR employed 60 Vbeta primers together with 13 Jbeta primers. TCRdb's copy holds only in-frame clones and misses some; the assay was immunoSEQ multiplex PCR. The sample carries around 130,000 clones, about 76% recorded once. Sequences were obtained from PBMCs. The TCR comes from a woman aged 40 to 50 in good health and CMV-seronegative. The chain is built from TRBV6-1 and TRBJ2-1; D might be TRBD2 (5 bases). Here the CDR3 reads CASSPSSFVYEQFF. The CDR3 coding sequence is TGTGCCAGCAGTCCCTCTAGCTTTGTTTATGAGCAGTTCTTC.